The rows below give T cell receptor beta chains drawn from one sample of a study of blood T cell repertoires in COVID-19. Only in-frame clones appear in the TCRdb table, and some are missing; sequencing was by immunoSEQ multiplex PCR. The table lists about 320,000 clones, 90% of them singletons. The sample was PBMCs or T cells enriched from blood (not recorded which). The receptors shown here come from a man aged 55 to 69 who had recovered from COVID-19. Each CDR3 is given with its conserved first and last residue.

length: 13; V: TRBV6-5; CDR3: CASSYRVEGELFF
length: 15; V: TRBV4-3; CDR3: CASSQGTSTNEKLFF
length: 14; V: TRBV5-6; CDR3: CASSRRGGAEGYTF
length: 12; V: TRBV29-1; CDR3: CSVEQGGETQYF
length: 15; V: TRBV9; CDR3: CASSGLAGGQETQYF
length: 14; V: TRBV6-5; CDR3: CASTKGQGLAGYTF
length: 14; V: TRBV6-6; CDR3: CASNLGQTNTEAFF
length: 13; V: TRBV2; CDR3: CATLRDRIYEQYF
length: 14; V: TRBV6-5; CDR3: CASGKGGSYNEQFF
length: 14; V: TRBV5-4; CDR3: CASSLGTVREGYTF
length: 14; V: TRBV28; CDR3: CASSSPLRNSPLHF
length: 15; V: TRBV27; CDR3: CASRTNRGPDTEAFF
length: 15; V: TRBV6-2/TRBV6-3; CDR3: CASSTTVSSGNTIYF
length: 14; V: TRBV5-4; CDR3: CASSLGTPNSPLHF
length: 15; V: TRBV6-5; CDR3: CASSPGVVGANVLTF
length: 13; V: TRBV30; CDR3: CAWSVAGGQPQHF
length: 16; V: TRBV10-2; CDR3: CASRPGQLNSGNTIYF
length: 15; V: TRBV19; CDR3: CASSLIQGASDTQYF
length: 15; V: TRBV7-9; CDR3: CASSLAAGNTGELFF
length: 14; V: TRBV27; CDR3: CARPPRGATHEQYF
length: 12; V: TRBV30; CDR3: CAWREGNYGYTF
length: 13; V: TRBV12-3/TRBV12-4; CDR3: CASSFLEGNEQFF
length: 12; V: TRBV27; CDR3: CASSLPGGKAFF